This T cell receptor (beta chain) is from a study of blood T cells in healthy people across ages. Study as a whole: Template switching retrieved approximately one barcoded beta molecule for each two T cells.

Donors each provided roughly 11 milliliters of peripheral blood. Alongside a J-beta primer mix, a sample-barcoded 5' primer served in a second PCR lasting 7 to 11 cycles. Each cDNA molecule received a tag from a template-switch adaptor that had 12 random nucleotides. One entry per CDR3 protein results from TCRdb running MiXCR on the 5' RACE reads. The repertoire holds some 730,000 distinct CDR3 sequences, with about a fifth as singletons. This TCR was recovered from a man in his 70s in good health. Material: blood.

The CDR3 nucleotides read TGTGCCAGCAGTTTATCCTCCTTCCAGGGAAACATTCAGTACTTC. It codes for CASSLSSFQGNIQYF. The chain has TRBV12-3 or TRBV12-4 and TRBJ2-4; D might be TRBD1 (5 bases). Trimming took off 2 bases at V and 6 bases at J, with 14 bases between the two ends. The CDR3 is 15 amino acids.